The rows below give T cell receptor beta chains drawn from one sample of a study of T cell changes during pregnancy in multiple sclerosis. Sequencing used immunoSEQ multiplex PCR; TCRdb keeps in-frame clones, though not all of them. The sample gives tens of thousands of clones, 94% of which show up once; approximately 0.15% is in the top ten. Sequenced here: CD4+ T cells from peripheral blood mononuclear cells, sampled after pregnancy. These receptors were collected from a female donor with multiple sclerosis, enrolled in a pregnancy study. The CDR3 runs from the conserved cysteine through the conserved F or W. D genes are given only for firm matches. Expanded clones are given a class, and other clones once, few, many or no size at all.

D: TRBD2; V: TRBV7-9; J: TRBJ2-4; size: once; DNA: TGTGCCAGCAGCTTGGGGGGGTCAAACAGAGGAGCCAAAAACATTCAGTACTTC; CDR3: CASSLGGSNRGAKNIQYF
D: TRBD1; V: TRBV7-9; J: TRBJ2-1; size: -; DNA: TGTGCCAGCAGCTCAAGGACAGGTATCAATGAGCAGTTCTTC; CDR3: CASSSRTGINEQFF
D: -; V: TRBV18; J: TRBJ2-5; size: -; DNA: TGTGCCAGCTCTCTCCTCGGGGAGACCCAGTACTTC; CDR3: CASSLLGETQYF
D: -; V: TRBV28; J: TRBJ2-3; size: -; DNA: TGTGCCAGCAGTTTATCAGGGAACGCAGATACGCAGTATTTT; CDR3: CASSLSGNADTQYF
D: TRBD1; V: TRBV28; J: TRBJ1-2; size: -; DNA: TGTGCCAGCACCGTGGGACAGGGGTACGGCTACACCTTC; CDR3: CASTVGQGYGYTF
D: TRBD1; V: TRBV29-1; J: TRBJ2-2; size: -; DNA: TGCAGCGTGGATCGACAGGGAACCGGGGAGCTGTTTTTT; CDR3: CSVDRQGTGELFF
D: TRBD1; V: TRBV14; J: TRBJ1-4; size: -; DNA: TGTGCCAGCAGCCAGCTCAGGGGGCCGGGTGAAAAACTGTTTTTT; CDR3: CASSQLRGPGEKLFF
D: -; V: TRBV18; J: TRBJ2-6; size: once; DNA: TGTGCCAGCTCACCAGTTGAGCCCGCCAACGTCCTGACTTTC; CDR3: CASSPVEPANVLTF
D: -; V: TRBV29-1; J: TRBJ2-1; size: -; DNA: TGCAGCGTTAGCGGAGCGATCAATGAGCAGTTCTTC; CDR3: CSVSGAINEQFF
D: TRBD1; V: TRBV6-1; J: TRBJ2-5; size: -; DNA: TGTGCCAGCAGCGACAGGGAAGGAGAGACCCAGTACTTC; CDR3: CASSDREGETQYF
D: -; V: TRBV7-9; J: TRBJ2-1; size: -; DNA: TGTGCCAGCAGCTTAGTCGGTGCCGCCTACAATGAGCAGTTCTTC; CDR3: CASSLVGAAYNEQFF
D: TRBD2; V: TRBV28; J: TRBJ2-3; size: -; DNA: TGTGCCAGCAGTTCTTCTAGCGGGAGCACAGATACGCAGTATTTT; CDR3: CASSSSSGSTDTQYF
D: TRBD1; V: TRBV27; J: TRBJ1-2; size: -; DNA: TGTGCCAGCAGTCGATCTGACAGGGTGGGAAACTATGGCTACACCTTC; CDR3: CASSRSDRVGNYGYTF
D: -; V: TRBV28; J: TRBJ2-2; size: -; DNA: TGTGCCAGCAGAGCCCGGGGGGCCACCGGGGAGCTGTTTTTT; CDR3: CASRARGATGELFF
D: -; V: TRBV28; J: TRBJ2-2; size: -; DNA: TGTGCCAGCAGCTCATTGGGGGGAAAGGCCGGGGAGCTGTTTTTT; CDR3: CASSSLGGKAGELFF
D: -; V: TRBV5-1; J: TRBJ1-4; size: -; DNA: TGCGCCAGCAAGGGGACCGGGGGGGAAAAACTGTTTTTT; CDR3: CASKGTGGEKLFF
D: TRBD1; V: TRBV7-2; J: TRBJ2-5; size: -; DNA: TGTGCCAGCAGCTTGGACCGGGGACAGGTTGGGACCCAGTACTTC; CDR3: CASSLDRGQVGTQYF
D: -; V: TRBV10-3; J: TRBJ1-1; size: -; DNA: TGTGCCATCAGCCCGAATAGTCCGGGACAATGGAACACTGAAGCTTTCTTT; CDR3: CAISPNSPGQWNTEAFF
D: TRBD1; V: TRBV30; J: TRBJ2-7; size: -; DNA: TGTGCCTGGAGTACAGGGGGATACGAGCAGTACTTC; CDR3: CAWSTGGYEQYF
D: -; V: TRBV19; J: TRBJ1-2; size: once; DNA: TGTGCCAGTACCATAACAGGTTTGGATGGCTACACCTTC; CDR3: CASTITGLDGYTF
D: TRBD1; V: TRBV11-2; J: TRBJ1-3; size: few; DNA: TGTGCCAGCAGCCGAGGGGACAGCTCTGGAAACACCATATATTTT; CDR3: CASSRGDSSGNTIYF
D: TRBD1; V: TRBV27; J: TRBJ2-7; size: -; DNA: TGTGCCAGCAGCCGTTTAGGGACAGGGGGTTCCTACGAGCAGTACTTC; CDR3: CASSRLGTGGSYEQYF
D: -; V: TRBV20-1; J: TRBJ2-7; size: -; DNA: TGCAGTGCTAGGCGGGGCTACGAGCAGTACTTC; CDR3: CSARRGYEQYF
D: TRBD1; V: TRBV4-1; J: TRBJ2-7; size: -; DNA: TGCGCCAGCAGCGCAATTGGACAGGGAGAAGAGCAGTACTTC; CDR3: CASSAIGQGEEQYF
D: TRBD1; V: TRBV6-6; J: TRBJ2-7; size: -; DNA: TGTGCCAGCAGTCGGGGACAGTACTACGAGCAGTACTTC; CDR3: CASSRGQYYEQYF
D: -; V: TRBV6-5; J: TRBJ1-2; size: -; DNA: TGTGCCAGCAGCCCTGGCCGACAGAGAGGCTATGGCTACACCTTC; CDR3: CASSPGRQRGYGYTF
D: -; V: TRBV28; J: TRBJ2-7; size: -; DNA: TGTGCCAGCAGTTTTGATTTAGCGAGGGTTCGGGAGCAGTACTTC; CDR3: CASSFDLARVREQYF
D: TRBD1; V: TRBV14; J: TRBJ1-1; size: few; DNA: TGTGCCAGCAGCCCCAGGGGGGTCGGCACTGAAGCTTTCTTT; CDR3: CASSPRGVGTEAFF
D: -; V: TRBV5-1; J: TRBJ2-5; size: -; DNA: TGCGCCAGCAGATGGGACAAAGAGACCCAGTACTTC; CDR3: CASRWDKETQYF
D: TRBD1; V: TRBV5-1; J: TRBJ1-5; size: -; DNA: TGCGCCAGCAGCTTGGCCGAGGGACAGGGTGTCAATCAGCCCCAGCATTTT; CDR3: CASSLAEGQGVNQPQHF
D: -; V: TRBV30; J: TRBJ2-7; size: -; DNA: TGTGCCTGGAGTGTACGAAGGCGGGGAGGGGGTTACGAGCAGTACTTC; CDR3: CAWSVRRRGGGYEQYF